A selection of T cell receptor beta chains follows, all from one sample in a study of regulatory T cells in long-lasting Graves disease. TCRdb redid the calling of the multiplex PCR reads with MiXCR, one entry per CDR3 protein. Of 500,000 or so distinct CDR3 sequences in the sample, 15% to 20% are singletons; the top ten hold around 25%. This sample also appeared in a second study, on T cells in Graves' hyperthyroidism and ophthalmopathy.

The starting material was peripheral blood mononuclear cells (PBMCs), obtained at new diagnosis, from a patient treated with antithyroid drugs. The receptors derive from a middle-aged woman with Graves disease. Both conserved end residues are part of each CDR3. The order of the fields is CDR3 length, clone size, V gene, J gene, D gene, CDR3 DNA, CDR3 protein. A D gene is named only where the DNA matches it firmly. Size is omitted from some rows. Given values are once, few, many or a class for expanded clones.

CDR3 length: 14; clone size: -; V gene: TRBV12-3/TRBV12-4; J gene: TRBJ1-2; D gene: -; CDR3 DNA: TGTGCCAGCAATGTCGGGGGAGGGGACTATGGCTACACCTTC; CDR3 protein: CASNVGGGDYGYTF
CDR3 length: 11; clone size: few; V gene: TRBV29-1; J gene: TRBJ1-1; D gene: -; CDR3 DNA: TGCAGCGGGGCTGAAGACACTGAAGCTTTCTTT; CDR3 protein: CSGAEDTEAFF
CDR3 length: 15; clone size: -; V gene: TRBV3-1; J gene: TRBJ1-6; D gene: -; CDR3 DNA: TGTGCCAGCAGCCAAACCGGGGGGGCAAATTCACCCCTCCACTTT; CDR3 protein: CASSQTGGANSPLHF
CDR3 length: 15; clone size: few; V gene: TRBV7-9; J gene: TRBJ2-5; D gene: -; CDR3 DNA: TGTGCCAGCAGCTTAGTGTTGCGGACAGAAGAGACCCAGTACTTC; CDR3 protein: CASSLVLRTEETQYF
CDR3 length: 15; clone size: many; V gene: TRBV6-1; J gene: TRBJ2-3; D gene: TRBD2; CDR3 DNA: TGTGCCAGCAGTGACGGTAGCGGGGGGTCAGATACGCAGTATTTT; CDR3 protein: CASSDGSGGSDTQYF
CDR3 length: 15; clone size: -; V gene: TRBV7-9; J gene: TRBJ2-7; D gene: TRBD1; CDR3 DNA: TGTGCCAGCAGCGCCCGGACAGGTCGGATCTCCGAGCAGTACTTC; CDR3 protein: CASSARTGRISEQYF
CDR3 length: 15; clone size: few; V gene: TRBV12-3/TRBV12-4; J gene: TRBJ1-5; D gene: -; CDR3 DNA: TGTGCCAGCAGTCCGGGGGAGGGTTACAATCAGCCCCAGCATTTT; CDR3 protein: CASSPGEGYNQPQHF
CDR3 length: 14; clone size: many; V gene: TRBV2; J gene: TRBJ1-5; D gene: TRBD1; CDR3 DNA: TGTGCCAGCAGCGACAGGGTCGCCAATCAGCCCCAGCATTTT; CDR3 protein: CASSDRVANQPQHF
CDR3 length: 15; clone size: -; V gene: TRBV5-1; J gene: TRBJ2-3; D gene: TRBD1; CDR3 DNA: TGCGCCAGCAGCACTGGGACAGGGGGCACAGATACGCAGTATTTT; CDR3 protein: CASSTGTGGTDTQYF
CDR3 length: 19; clone size: few; V gene: TRBV3-1; J gene: TRBJ2-7; D gene: TRBD2; CDR3 DNA: TGTGCCAGCAGCCAACGAGAGGCTAGCGGGGGGTATAGCTCCTACGAGCAGTACTTC; CDR3 protein: CASSQREASGGYSSYEQYF
CDR3 length: 12; clone size: few; V gene: TRBV6-1; J gene: TRBJ1-2; D gene: -; CDR3 DNA: TGTGCCAGCAACCCCCAAGACTATGGCTACACCTTC; CDR3 protein: CASNPQDYGYTF
CDR3 length: 13; clone size: -; V gene: TRBV5-1; J gene: TRBJ2-7; D gene: -; CDR3 DNA: TGCGCCAGCGGGGCCGGGGCGTCCTACGAGCAGTACTTC; CDR3 protein: CASGAGASYEQYF
CDR3 length: 15; clone size: many; V gene: TRBV12-3/TRBV12-4; J gene: TRBJ2-5; D gene: TRBD1; CDR3 DNA: TGTGCCAGCAGTAGGGGACAGGCTTTCGGAGAGACCCAGTACTTC; CDR3 protein: CASSRGQAFGETQYF
CDR3 length: 19; clone size: many; V gene: TRBV20-1; J gene: TRBJ2-3; D gene: TRBD2; CDR3 DNA: TGCAGTGCTGGAGCGGGGATAGCGGGGGGGCCGCATGGCACAGATACGCAGTATTTT; CDR3 protein: CSAGAGIAGGPHGTDTQYF
CDR3 length: 15; clone size: few; V gene: TRBV9; J gene: TRBJ2-7; D gene: TRBD1; CDR3 DNA: TGTGCCAGCAGCGTTTCAGGGGGCGCATCCTACGAGCAGTACTTC; CDR3 protein: CASSVSGGASYEQYF
CDR3 length: 15; clone size: few; V gene: TRBV7-9; J gene: TRBJ1-6; D gene: TRBD1; CDR3 DNA: TGTGCCAGCAGCCTAGACGGACAGGGTGTTTCACCCCTCCACTTT; CDR3 protein: CASSLDGQGVSPLHF
CDR3 length: 15; clone size: many; V gene: TRBV6-5; J gene: TRBJ1-2; D gene: TRBD1; CDR3 DNA: TGTGCCAGCAGTTACGGCAGGGGGGGATCGTATGGCTACACCTTC; CDR3 protein: CASSYGRGGSYGYTF
CDR3 length: 14; clone size: few; V gene: TRBV7-6; J gene: TRBJ2-3; D gene: -; CDR3 DNA: TGTGCCAGCAGCCCCTTGTTTAGCACAGATACGCAGTATTTT; CDR3 protein: CASSPLFSTDTQYF
CDR3 length: 15; clone size: many; V gene: TRBV11-2; J gene: TRBJ2-5; D gene: TRBD1; CDR3 DNA: TGTGCCAGCAGCTTAATTACAGGGGGCCTGAAGACCCAGTACTTC; CDR3 protein: CASSLITGGLKTQYF
CDR3 length: 15; clone size: once; V gene: TRBV5-4; J gene: TRBJ2-2; D gene: TRBD1; CDR3 DNA: TGTGCCAGCAGCACGGGACAGGGGAGCACCGGGGAGCTGTTTTTT; CDR3 protein: CASSTGQGSTGELFF
CDR3 length: 16; clone size: many; V gene: TRBV3-1; J gene: TRBJ1-2; D gene: -; CDR3 DNA: TGTGCCAGCAGCCAAGAGTGGGATGGTAGTGTTGGGGGCTACACCTTC; CDR3 protein: CASSQEWDGSVGGYTF
CDR3 length: 16; clone size: -; V gene: TRBV2; J gene: TRBJ1-5; D gene: TRBD1; CDR3 DNA: TGTGCCAGCAGTCGAGGGACAGGGCCGAGCAATCAGCCCCAGCATTTT; CDR3 protein: CASSRGTGPSNQPQHF
CDR3 length: 14; clone size: -; V gene: TRBV6-2/TRBV6-3; J gene: TRBJ1-1; D gene: -; CDR3 DNA: TGTGCCAGCAGAAACGTGGGGGGGAACACTGAAGCTTTCTTT; CDR3 protein: CASRNVGGNTEAFF
CDR3 length: 14; clone size: -; V gene: TRBV6-1; J gene: TRBJ2-1; D gene: TRBD1; CDR3 DNA: TGTGCCACTTCTGGGGACAGGGAAAACAATGAGCAGTTCTTC; CDR3 protein: CATSGDRENNEQFF
CDR3 length: 17; clone size: many; V gene: TRBV12-3/TRBV12-4; J gene: TRBJ1-3; D gene: -; CDR3 DNA: TGTGCCAGCAGTTTACATTCCGGCAGCTCCTCTGGAAACACCATATATTTT; CDR3 protein: CASSLHSGSSSGNTIYF
CDR3 length: 16; clone size: many; V gene: TRBV3-1; J gene: TRBJ1-1; D gene: TRBD1; CDR3 DNA: TGTGCCAGCAGCCAAACAGGGGCGGAACATGGGGCTGAAGCTTTCTTT; CDR3 protein: CASSQTGAEHGAEAFF
CDR3 length: 13; clone size: few; V gene: TRBV20-1; J gene: TRBJ2-1; D gene: TRBD2; CDR3 DNA: TGCAGTGCTGCGGGGGGCCCTTGGGATGAGCAGTTCTTC; CDR3 protein: CSAAGGPWDEQFF
CDR3 length: 16; clone size: -; V gene: TRBV6-1; J gene: TRBJ2-3; D gene: TRBD1; CDR3 DNA: TGTGCCAGCAGTCCTCGGGACAGGGCAAAGTCAGATACGCAGTATTTT; CDR3 protein: CASSPRDRAKSDTQYF
CDR3 length: 15; clone size: few; V gene: TRBV6-1; J gene: TRBJ2-5; D gene: -; CDR3 DNA: TGTGCCAGCAGCCGTAAAGCTAGCGCGGGAGAGACCCAGTACTTC; CDR3 protein: CASSRKASAGETQYF
CDR3 length: 16; clone size: -; V gene: TRBV5-5; J gene: TRBJ2-7; D gene: TRBD1; CDR3 DNA: TGTGCCAGCAGCTCCGGGACAGGGTTTGGGTCCTACGAGCAGTACTTC; CDR3 protein: CASSSGTGFGSYEQYF
CDR3 length: 16; clone size: -; V gene: TRBV18; J gene: TRBJ2-7; D gene: TRBD1; CDR3 DNA: TGTGCCAGCTCGCCAAGGGCCGAAGGACAGGGCTACGAGCAGTACTTC; CDR3 protein: CASSPRAEGQGYEQYF
CDR3 length: 16; clone size: few; V gene: TRBV19; J gene: TRBJ2-3; D gene: TRBD2; CDR3 DNA: TGTGCCAGCACGGGACTAGCGGGGGGAAGCACAGATACGCAGTATTTT; CDR3 protein: CASTGLAGGSTDTQYF
CDR3 length: 12; clone size: -; V gene: TRBV20-1; J gene: TRBJ2-1; D gene: TRBD1; CDR3 DNA: TGCAGTGCTACCGGGACAGAGGGTGAGCAGTTCTTC; CDR3 protein: CSATGTEGEQFF
CDR3 length: 14; clone size: many; V gene: TRBV2; J gene: TRBJ1-4; D gene: -; CDR3 DNA: TGTGCCAGCAGTATGCAGGGGCTTAATGAAAAACTGTTTTTT; CDR3 protein: CASSMQGLNEKLFF
CDR3 length: 16; clone size: few; V gene: TRBV19; J gene: TRBJ1-5; D gene: -; CDR3 DNA: TGTGCCAGTAACCAGTTGGGGGATGGTAGCAATCAGCCCCAGCATTTT; CDR3 protein: CASNQLGDGSNQPQHF
CDR3 length: 18; clone size: -; V gene: TRBV4-1; J gene: TRBJ2-1; D gene: -; CDR3 DNA: TGCGCCAGCAGCCAAGATAGTCCCCGGGGTGGGGTGAGGAATGAGCAGTTCTTC; CDR3 protein: CASSQDSPRGGVRNEQFF
CDR3 length: 15; clone size: many; V gene: TRBV3-1; J gene: TRBJ2-2; D gene: -; CDR3 DNA: TGTGCCAGCAGCCACCGACTAGTTAGGGCCGGGGAGCTGTTTTTT; CDR3 protein: CASSHRLVRAGELFF
CDR3 length: 14; clone size: -; V gene: TRBV5-5; J gene: TRBJ2-1; D gene: -; CDR3 DNA: TGTGCCAGCAGCTACTGGTTGGGGGAAAATGAGCAGTTCTTC; CDR3 protein: CASSYWLGENEQFF
CDR3 length: 16; clone size: many; V gene: TRBV12-3/TRBV12-4; J gene: TRBJ2-5; D gene: TRBD2; CDR3 DNA: TGTGCCAGCAGTTTATGGCGGGGGGAAAGTGGAGAGACCCAGTACTTC; CDR3 protein: CASSLWRGESGETQYF
CDR3 length: 15; clone size: many; V gene: TRBV2; J gene: TRBJ2-1; D gene: TRBD2; CDR3 DNA: TGTGCCAGCCGGCGGACTAGCGGGGTGTACAATGAGCAGTTCTTC; CDR3 protein: CASRRTSGVYNEQFF
CDR3 length: 14; clone size: many; V gene: TRBV6-1; J gene: TRBJ2-7; D gene: -; CDR3 DNA: TGTGCCAGCAGTGAAGGAGGGTTCTCCTACGAGCAGTACTTC; CDR3 protein: CASSEGGFSYEQYF
CDR3 length: 15; clone size: many; V gene: TRBV2; J gene: TRBJ1-4; D gene: TRBD1; CDR3 DNA: TGTGCCAGCAATGATCCCGGGACAGGGGATGAAAAACTGTTTTTT; CDR3 protein: CASNDPGTGDEKLFF
CDR3 length: 16; clone size: -; V gene: TRBV2; J gene: TRBJ2-7; D gene: TRBD2; CDR3 DNA: TGTGCCAGCAGAGCGACTAGCGGGGGTGTCTCCTACGAGCAGTACTTC; CDR3 protein: CASRATSGGVSYEQYF
CDR3 length: 13; clone size: many; V gene: TRBV13; J gene: TRBJ2-7; D gene: -; CDR3 DNA: TGTGCCAGCAGCTTCGACAGCGACTACGAGCAGTACTTC; CDR3 protein: CASSFDSDYEQYF
CDR3 length: 14; clone size: many; V gene: TRBV28; J gene: TRBJ1-1; D gene: -; CDR3 DNA: TGTGCCAGCAGTTTATCGAAGGGGAACACTGAAGCTTTCTTT; CDR3 protein: CASSLSKGNTEAFF
CDR3 length: 13; clone size: -; V gene: TRBV19; J gene: TRBJ2-7; D gene: -; CDR3 DNA: TGTGCCAGTAGTCCACAGGGATATGGCGAGCAGTACTTC; CDR3 protein: CASSPQGYGEQYF
CDR3 length: 11; clone size: many; V gene: TRBV6-1; J gene: TRBJ1-2; D gene: -; CDR3 DNA: TGTGCCAGTGCGGGGGTGAATGGCTACACCTTC; CDR3 protein: CASAGVNGYTF